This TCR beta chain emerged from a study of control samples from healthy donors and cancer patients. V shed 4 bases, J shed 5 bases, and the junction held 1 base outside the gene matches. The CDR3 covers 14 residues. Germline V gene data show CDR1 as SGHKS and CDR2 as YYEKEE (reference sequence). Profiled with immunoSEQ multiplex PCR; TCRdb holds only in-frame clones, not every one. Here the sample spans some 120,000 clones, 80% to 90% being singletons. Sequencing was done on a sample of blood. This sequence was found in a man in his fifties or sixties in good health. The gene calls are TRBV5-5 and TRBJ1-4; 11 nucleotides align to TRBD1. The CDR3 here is CASSGQGANEKLFF. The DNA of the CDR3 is TGTGCCAGCAGCGGACAGGGGGCGAATGAAAAACTGTTTTTT.